The T cell receptor (beta chain) described here comes from a study of shared clonotypes between healthy human individuals. The material for each subset, its genomic DNA, was split evenly across several immunoSEQ plates. On sorted subsets, replicate PCRs used about 200 ng DNA, or around 30,000 T cell genomes. The method was immunoSEQ multiplex PCR; TCRdb's version includes in-frame clones alone and lacks a portion of them. The sample records 550,000 to 700,000 clones, about 80% being singletons. Overall study results and limits: The study drew on few donors, limiting represented genetic and exposure-history diversity.

Turning to this clone: The antigen remains unidentified.

Germline assignment: CDR1 SGHRS and CDR2 YFSETQ. The CDR3 is 15 amino acids. V gave up 1 base and J gave up 2 bases; unmatched junction bases: 3. The authors divided CD4+ cells into CD45RA+ naive and CD45RA-negative memory subsets. The receptor was derived from a woman aged 25 to 39 in good health. The J gene is TRBJ1-5, the V gene TRBV5-1; TRBD1 aligns across 7 bases. Input material: memory CD4+ T cells sorted from blood. Sample subset: CD45RA-negative fraction. CDR3: CASSLSGTGNQPQHF. The CDR3, as DNA: TGCGCCAGCAGCTTGTCAGGGACAGGCAATCAGCCCCAGCATTTT.